A selection of T cell receptor beta chains follows, all from one sample in a study of Ad26.COV2.S vaccination and SARS-CoV-2 variants. The repertoire was sequenced with immunoSEQ multiplex PCR; TCRdb's copy has only in-frame clones and lacks some. The sample holds over 450,000 clones; around 89% are singletons and the top ten take 1.7%. This sample comprised peripheral blood, obtained in a trial of Ad26.COV2.S vaccine versus placebo. These receptors were obtained from a person between 18 and 65 years old who received the Ad26.COV2.S COVID-19 vaccine or a placebo. CDR3s include the opening cysteine and the closing phenylalanine or tryptophan. Fields, in order: clone size, CDR3 length, V gene, D gene, J gene, CDR3 protein, CDR3 DNA. The D gene is left open where the match is weak. Clone size is given for some rows only: seen once, a few or many times, or a class if the clone is expanded.

>-|15|TRBV7-2|-|TRBJ1-4
CASSLTGLTNEKLFF
TGTGCCAGCAGCTTGACGGGACTCACTAATGAAAAACTGTTTTTT
>-|18|TRBV7-5|-|TRBJ1-6
CARSSRRIPTKINSPLHF
TGTGCCAGAAGCAGTAGACGGATCCCTACTAAAATTAATTCACCCCTCCACTTT
>once|15|TRBV28|-|TRBJ1-6
CASSPGRAGGSPLHF
TGTGCCAGCAGCCCCGGTCGAGCCGGCGGTTCACCCCTCCACTTT
>-|14|TRBV11-2|-|TRBJ1-1
CASSLVAGPHGAFF
TGTGCCAGCAGCTTAGTAGCCGGGCCCCACGGGGCTTTCTTT
>-|14|TRBV7-9|-|TRBJ2-3
CASTLVGSTDTQYF
TGTGCCAGCACTCTTGTCGGGAGCACAGATACGCAGTATTTT
>-|13|TRBV7-2|-|TRBJ1-1
CASSLMGNTEAFF
TGTGCCAGCAGCTTAATGGGGAACACTGAAGCTTTCTTT
>-|14|TRBV20-1|TRBD2|TRBJ2-1
CSASSSGSGNEQFF
TGCAGTGCTAGTTCTAGCGGGAGTGGGAATGAGCAGTTCTTC
>-|13|TRBV7-3|TRBD1|TRBJ1-5
CASSRGQGETQHF
TGTGCCAGCAGCCGAGGACAGGGCGAGACCCAGCATTTT
>-|14|TRBV6-2/TRBV6-3|TRBD1|TRBJ2-1
CASSRTGGYNEQFF
TGTGCCAGCAGCCGGACAGGGGGGTACAATGAGCAGTTCTTC
>-|15|TRBV11-2|TRBD1|TRBJ1-1
CASSPGQALNTEAFF
TGTGCCAGCAGCCCTGGACAGGCCCTGAACACTGAAGCTTTCTTT